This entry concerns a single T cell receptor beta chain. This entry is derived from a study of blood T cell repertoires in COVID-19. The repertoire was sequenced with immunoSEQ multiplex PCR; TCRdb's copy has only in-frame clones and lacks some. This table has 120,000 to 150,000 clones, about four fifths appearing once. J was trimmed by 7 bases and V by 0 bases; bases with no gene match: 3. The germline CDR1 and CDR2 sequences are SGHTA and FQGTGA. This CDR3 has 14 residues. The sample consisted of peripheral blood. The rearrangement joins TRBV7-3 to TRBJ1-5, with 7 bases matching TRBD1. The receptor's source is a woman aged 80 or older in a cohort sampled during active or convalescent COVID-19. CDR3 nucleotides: TGTGCCAGCAGCTTAACAGGGGGCTCACAGCCCCAGCATTTT. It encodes CASSLTGGSQPQHF.